Listed below are T cell receptor beta chains from one sample, sequenced in a study of blood T cell repertoires in COVID-19. This table comes from immunoSEQ multiplex PCR, and its TCRdb copy is limited to in-frame clones, with some not included. The sample shows 280,000 or so clones, about 88% of them seen only once. The sequencing sample was made of peripheral blood. These TCRs come from a woman aged 55-75 years with acute or convalescent COVID-19. The CDR3 runs from the conserved cysteine through the conserved F or W. Each record gives: D gene, clone size, J gene, V gene, CDR3 DNA, CDR3 protein. A D gene is named only where the DNA matches it firmly. Size tells how often a clone was seen (once, few, many) or the class of an expanded clone, and some rows leave it out.

>.|.|TRBJ2-3|TRBV27
TGTGCCAGCAGTTACCTTGTCGGGAGTACAGATACGCAGTATTTT
CASSYLVGSTDTQYF
>.|.|TRBJ2-7|TRBV18
TGTGCCAGCTCACCAAATATTAACAGCCCCTACGAGCAGTACTTC
CASSPNINSPYEQYF
>.|.|TRBJ1-2|TRBV4-1
TGCGCCAGCAGCGCCGGGCTGACGGGGGGCGGCTACACCTTC
CASSAGLTGGGYTF
>.|.|TRBJ2-3|TRBV6-6
TGTGCCAGCACCACGACGAAAACGGGGGGCACAGATACGCAGTATTTT
CASTTTKTGGTDTQYF
>TRBD2|.|TRBJ2-1|TRBV7-6
TGTGCCAGCAGACCCGTAGCGGGAAAGGGGTTCAATGAGCAGTTCTTC
CASRPVAGKGFNEQFF
>TRBD1|.|TRBJ2-7|TRBV9
TGTGCCAGCAGCGTAGGACAGGGCCCCTACGAGCAGTACTTC
CASSVGQGPYEQYF
>TRBD1|.|TRBJ2-7|TRBV7-2
TGTGCCAGCAGCTTGGGACAGGGAGGTTTTTATCGCTTC
CASSLGQGGFYRF
>.|.|TRBJ1-2|TRBV6-5
TGTGCCAGCAGTTCCCCGTCGGGATACGGCTACACCTTC
CASSSPSGYGYTF
>TRBD2|once|TRBJ2-7|TRBV7-7
TGTGCTAGCAGCTTAGGGGAGGGTCAGTACGAGCAGTACTTC
CASSLGEGQYEQYF
>TRBD1|.|TRBJ2-3|TRBV6-5
TGTGCCAGCAGTCCGGGACAGGGGTCGGCAGATACGCAGTATTTT
CASSPGQGSADTQYF
>TRBD2|few|TRBJ2-1|TRBV4-2
TGTGCCAGCAGCCACCGACTAGCCCCCCAGGATGAGCAGTTCTTC
CASSHRLAPQDEQFF
>.|.|TRBJ2-6|TRBV29-1
TGCAGCGTTGAAGCCGCCGCCGGGGAGGACGTCCTGGGAGGGGCCAACGTCCTGACTTTC
CSVEAAAGEDVLGGANVLTF
>.|.|TRBJ1-2|TRBV5-6
TGTGCCAGCAGCTTGATTTCAGGGTTTAACTATGGCTACACCTTC
CASSLISGFNYGYTF
>TRBD1|.|TRBJ1-2|TRBV28
TGTGCCAGCAGTCTAGGGACAGTCTATGGCTACACCTTC
CASSLGTVYGYTF
>.|.|TRBJ1-4|TRBV9
TGTGCCAGCAGCCCGAGCGACCGGGTTCTAGGCGAAAAACTGTTTTTT
CASSPSDRVLGEKLFF
>.|.|TRBJ2-7|TRBV2
TGTGCCAGCAGTGACGTGGGGGCAAACGAGCAGTACTTC
CASSDVGANEQYF
>TRBD1|.|TRBJ2-7|TRBV28
TGTGCCAGCAGTTTGGGGACCGGGACAGGGTTTTACGAGCAGTACTTC
CASSLGTGTGFYEQYF
>TRBD2|.|TRBJ2-5|TRBV9
TGTGCCAGCAGCGTAGGGCTAGCGGGGGAGGAGACCCAGTACTTC
CASSVGLAGEETQYF
>.|.|TRBJ1-2|TRBV10-3
TGTGCCATCAGTGGGGTCGGAGCCGACTATGGCTACACCTTC
CAISGVGADYGYTF
>.|.|TRBJ2-7|TRBV21-1
TGTGCCAGCAGCAAAGGCACCGCTAGCTCCTACGAGCAGTACTTC
CASSKGTASSYEQYF
>.|.|TRBJ2-3|TRBV24-1
TGTGCCACCAGTGATTACCTGACTAGCACAGATACGCAGTATTTT
CATSDYLTSTDTQYF
>.|.|TRBJ2-2|TRBV5-4
TGTGCCAGCAACCAAAGACTGGAACTTAACACCGGGGAGCTGTTTTTT
CASNQRLELNTGELFF
>TRBD2|.|TRBJ2-2|TRBV28
TGTGCCAGCAGTTCCCCTAGCGGGAGTAACACCGGGGAGCTGTTTTTT
CASSSPSGSNTGELFF
>TRBD1|.|TRBJ2-2|TRBV11-3
TGTGCCAGCAGCTTACAGTCAGGGGGTTTGACCGGGGAGCTGTTTTTT
CASSLQSGGLTGELFF
>.|.|TRBJ1-3|TRBV30
TGTGCCTGGAGTGGGCTCTCTGGAAACACCATATATTTT
CAWSGLSGNTIYF
>TRBD2|.|TRBJ2-3|TRBV3-1/TRBV3-2
TGTGCCAGCAGCCTAGACCCTAGCGGGAAGATAACAGATACGCAGTATTTT
CASSLDPSGKITDTQYF
>.|.|TRBJ2-7|TRBV13
TGTGCCAGCCGGGGCTCCTACGAGCAGTACTTC
CASRGSYEQYF
>.|.|TRBJ2-5|TRBV6-2/TRBV6-3
TGTGCCAGCAGTCTGGAAGGGACACCTCAAGAGACCCAGTACTTC
CASSLEGTPQETQYF
>TRBD1|.|TRBJ2-2|TRBV4-2
TGTGCCAGCAGCCAAGCGGGGACAGGGGGACCCGGGGAGCTGTTTTTT
CASSQAGTGGPGELFF
>.|.|TRBJ1-4|TRBV2
TGTGCCACCTCGGCCCGAGGTAATGAAAAACTGTTTTTT
CATSARGNEKLFF
>TRBD1|few|TRBJ1-4|TRBV7-9
TGTGCCAGCAGCTTCCCCTCGGAACAGGGGGCGAACGAAAAACTGTTTTTT
CASSFPSEQGANEKLFF
>.|.|TRBJ1-6|TRBV7-3
TGTGCCAGCAGCTTATCGCCCACAGGATCACCCCTCCACTTT
CASSLSPTGSPLHF
>.|.|TRBJ2-7|TRBV27
TGTGCCAGCAGTTCGCCACAGGGAAACGAGCAGTACTTC
CASSSPQGNEQYF
>TRBD1|.|TRBJ2-2|TRBV19
TGTGCCAGTACCATGAGACAGGGCGGCACCGGGGAGCTGTTTTTT
CASTMRQGGTGELFF
>TRBD1|few|TRBJ1-3|TRBV10-3
TGTGCCATCAGTGAAACAGGGGGCTCTGGAAACACCATATATTTT
CAISETGGSGNTIYF
>TRBD2|.|TRBJ2-2|TRBV5-1
TGCGCCAGCAGCTTGACTAGCGGGAGGGCCCGGACCGGGGAGCTGTTTTTT
CASSLTSGRARTGELFF
>TRBD2|.|TRBJ2-3|TRBV28
TGTGCCAGCAGCAACATAGCGGGAGGAGGGACAGATACGCAGTATTTT
CASSNIAGGGTDTQYF
>.|.|TRBJ1-5|TRBV6-2/TRBV6-3
TGTGCCAGCAGTTCGAGACAGATCAATCAGCCCCAGCATTTT
CASSSRQINQPQHF
>TRBD2|.|TRBJ2-1|TRBV4-3
TGCGCCAGCAGCCAAGAAGGAACGGGAGGTACCCTATCTGAGCAGTTCTTC
CASSQEGTGGTLSEQFF
>TRBD2|.|TRBJ2-1|TRBV7-3
TGTGCCAGCAGCTCGGGACTAGCGGGAGGGCGAGTAAACAATGAGCAGTTCTTC
CASSSGLAGGRVNNEQFF
>.|.|TRBJ2-1|TRBV2
TGTGCCAGCAGTGTACAGGGTGGTGAGCAGTTCTTC
CASSVQGGEQFF
>.|.|TRBJ2-1|TRBV2
TGTGCCAGCAGGCTTCAAGAATTAGAGGCGGGTAATGAGCAGTTCTTC
CASRLQELEAGNEQFF
>.|.|TRBJ2-2|TRBV30
TGTGCCTGGAGTCGGGGGAACACCGGGGAGCTGTTTTTT
CAWSRGNTGELFF
>TRBD1|.|TRBJ2-1|TRBV5-1
TGCGCCAGCAGCTTTGGACAGGGGGCGAATGAGCAGTTCTTC
CASSFGQGANEQFF
>TRBD1|.|TRBJ1-1|TRBV19
TGTGCCAGTAGTAACACAGGGGGCCTGCGGGAGACTGAAGCTTTCTTT
CASSNTGGLRETEAFF
>.|.|TRBJ2-7|TRBV19
TGTGCCAGTAGTATTTCGCAGGGGAGCTCCTACGAGCAGTACTTC
CASSISQGSSYEQYF
>TRBD2|once|TRBJ2-2|TRBV5-1
TGCGCCAGCAGCCACGGACTAGCGGGGGCCGTTAACACCGGGGAGCTGTTTTTT
CASSHGLAGAVNTGELFF
>.|.|TRBJ2-7|TRBV5-1
TGCGCCAGCAGCTTGGGTTTCGGGTCCTACGAGCAGTACTTC
CASSLGFGSYEQYF
>TRBD1|.|TRBJ1-5|TRBV19
TGTGCCAGTAGTGCCGGACAGGGAAGGGTGAATCAGCCCCAGCATTTT
CASSAGQGRVNQPQHF
>.|.|TRBJ1-5|TRBV28
TGTGCCAGCAGTTTCAGGGGTGGGAGCAATCAGCCCCAGCATTTT
CASSFRGGSNQPQHF
>.|once|TRBJ1-4|TRBV27
TGTGCCAGCAGTTTATTAAATGAAAAACTGTTTTTT
CASSLLNEKLFF